A selection of T cell receptor beta chains follows, all from one sample in a study of identical twins. Using its own MiXCR run on the 5' RACE reads, TCRdb lists one record per CDR3 protein. The sample includes about 900,000 distinct CDR3 sequences, approximately 13% of them seen just once. These records were also assigned to another study, of yellow fever vaccine responses in identical twins.

Sequencing used PBMCs. These TCRs come from a woman in her late teens or twenties in good health. CDR3s include the opening cysteine and the closing phenylalanine or tryptophan. The order of the fields is D gene, J gene, clone size, V gene, CDR3 protein, CDR3 DNA. D genes are given only for firm matches. Part of the rows lack a size; the others show once, few, many or a class for expanded clones.

D gene: TRBD2; J gene: TRBJ2-7; clone size: .; V gene: TRBV11-2; CDR3 protein: CASSLVVTSGSSSYEQYF; CDR3 DNA: TGTGCCAGCAGCTTAGTTGTGACTAGCGGATCGAGCTCCTACGAGCAGTACTTC
D gene: TRBD1; J gene: TRBJ1-1; clone size: .; V gene: TRBV5-1; CDR3 protein: CASSLRDRDTEAFF; CDR3 DNA: TGCGCCAGCAGCTTGCGGGACAGGGACACTGAAGCTTTCTTT
D gene: TRBD2; J gene: TRBJ2-7; clone size: .; V gene: TRBV5-1; CDR3 protein: CASSFPGGSVSEQYF; CDR3 DNA: TGCGCCAGCAGCTTTCCGGGCGGGAGTGTTAGTGAGCAGTACTTC
D gene: TRBD2; J gene: TRBJ2-6; clone size: few; V gene: TRBV27; CDR3 protein: CASSLWRGTGANVLTF; CDR3 DNA: TGTGCCAGCAGTTTATGGCGGGGGACTGGGGCCAACGTCCTGACTTTC
D gene: .; J gene: TRBJ1-1; clone size: few; V gene: TRBV11-3; CDR3 protein: CASSLALFGGPEAFF; CDR3 DNA: TGTGCCAGCAGCTTAGCGTTGTTCGGTGGCCCTGAAGCTTTCTTT
D gene: TRBD1; J gene: TRBJ2-2; clone size: few; V gene: TRBV12-3/TRBV12-4; CDR3 protein: CASRDPGQGLTGELFF; CDR3 DNA: TGTGCCAGCAGGGACCCGGGACAGGGTTTAACCGGGGAGCTGTTTTTT
D gene: TRBD2; J gene: TRBJ2-4; clone size: many; V gene: TRBV24-1; CDR3 protein: CATSAGGTIQYF; CDR3 DNA: TGTGCCACCAGTGCCGGGGGGACCATTCAGTACTTC
D gene: TRBD2; J gene: TRBJ2-1; clone size: .; V gene: TRBV12-3/TRBV12-4; CDR3 protein: CASCSKGLAGVSYNEQFF; CDR3 DNA: TGTGCCAGCTGTTCTAAAGGACTAGCGGGGGTCTCCTACAATGAGCAGTTCTTC
D gene: TRBD2; J gene: TRBJ2-1; clone size: many; V gene: TRBV10-3; CDR3 protein: CAISTQRGLNEQFF; CDR3 DNA: TGTGCCATCAGTACCCAGCGGGGGTTGAATGAGCAGTTCTTC
D gene: TRBD1; J gene: TRBJ2-5; clone size: few; V gene: TRBV6-5; CDR3 protein: CASSYSIELQGAWETQYF; CDR3 DNA: TGTGCCAGCAGTTACTCGATCGAACTACAGGGGGCTTGGGAGACCCAGTACTTC
D gene: .; J gene: TRBJ2-3; clone size: .; V gene: TRBV7-9; CDR3 protein: CASRRGDTQYF; CDR3 DNA: TGTGCCAGCAGGAGGGGAGATACGCAGTATTTT
D gene: .; J gene: TRBJ2-3; clone size: few; V gene: TRBV5-1; CDR3 protein: CASSVPEGRTDTQYF; CDR3 DNA: TGCGCCAGCAGCGTCCCCGAGGGCCGGACAGATACGCAGTATTTT
D gene: .; J gene: TRBJ2-7; clone size: few; V gene: TRBV20-1; CDR3 protein: CSARDQRGLVEQYF; CDR3 DNA: TGCAGTGCTAGAGATCAACGGGGGCTGGTCGAGCAGTACTTC
D gene: .; J gene: TRBJ2-1; clone size: many; V gene: TRBV5-5; CDR3 protein: CASSLPGTYNEQFF; CDR3 DNA: TGTGCCAGCAGCTTGCCAGGGACCTACAATGAGCAGTTCTTC
D gene: .; J gene: TRBJ1-4; clone size: many; V gene: TRBV12-3/TRBV12-4; CDR3 protein: CASTIQGSHEKLFF; CDR3 DNA: TGTGCCAGCACCATCCAGGGAAGTCATGAAAAACTGTTTTTT
D gene: .; J gene: TRBJ2-7; clone size: few; V gene: TRBV10-2; CDR3 protein: CASSEPLLARYYEQYF; CDR3 DNA: TGCGCCAGCAGTGAGCCTCTATTGGCCCGGTACTACGAGCAGTACTTC
D gene: .; J gene: TRBJ1-1; clone size: .; V gene: TRBV5-5; CDR3 protein: CASSQRTQGNTEAFF; CDR3 DNA: TGTGCCAGCAGCCAAAGGACACAGGGGAACACTGAAGCTTTCTTT
D gene: TRBD2; J gene: TRBJ2-1; clone size: .; V gene: TRBV24-1; CDR3 protein: CATSDPSGRAFDEQFF; CDR3 DNA: TGTGCCACCAGTGATCCCAGCGGGAGGGCCTTCGATGAGCAGTTCTTC
D gene: .; J gene: TRBJ2-3; clone size: .; V gene: TRBV12-3/TRBV12-4; CDR3 protein: CASSGDPDTQYF; CDR3 DNA: TGTGCCAGCAGTGGGGACCCGGATACGCAGTATTTT
D gene: .; J gene: TRBJ2-6; clone size: .; V gene: TRBV11-2; CDR3 protein: CASSLSVTPGANVLTF; CDR3 DNA: TGTGCCAGCAGCTTATCGGTGACGCCTGGGGCCAACGTCCTGACTTTC
D gene: .; J gene: TRBJ2-5; clone size: few; V gene: TRBV10-3; CDR3 protein: CAINGGQPQETQYF; CDR3 DNA: TGTGCCATCAACGGGGGACAGCCACAAGAGACCCAGTACTTC
D gene: .; J gene: TRBJ1-1; clone size: .; V gene: TRBV27; CDR3 protein: CASSLGYGNTEAFF; CDR3 DNA: TGTGCCAGCAGTTTAGGGTACGGGAACACTGAAGCTTTCTTT
D gene: .; J gene: TRBJ2-1; clone size: few; V gene: TRBV14; CDR3 protein: CASSQVQGSINEQFF; CDR3 DNA: TGTGCCAGCAGCCAAGTCCAGGGGTCAATCAATGAGCAGTTCTTC
D gene: TRBD1; J gene: TRBJ2-3; clone size: few; V gene: TRBV7-9; CDR3 protein: CASSLARQGGEDTQYF; CDR3 DNA: TGTGCCAGCAGCTTAGCCCGACAGGGTGGGGAAGATACGCAGTATTTT
D gene: TRBD2; J gene: TRBJ2-5; clone size: few; V gene: TRBV28; CDR3 protein: CASQGLGRETQYF; CDR3 DNA: TGTGCCAGTCAGGGACTAGGGCGAGAGACCCAGTACTTC
D gene: TRBD1; J gene: TRBJ2-2; clone size: few; V gene: TRBV5-1; CDR3 protein: CASSLLTGSTGELFF; CDR3 DNA: TGCGCCAGCAGCCTACTGACAGGGAGCACCGGGGAGCTGTTTTTT
D gene: .; J gene: TRBJ1-2; clone size: .; V gene: TRBV20-1; CDR3 protein: CSARGLTWDYGYTF; CDR3 DNA: TGCAGTGCTAGAGGGCTGACTTGGGACTATGGCTACACCTTC
D gene: .; J gene: TRBJ1-6; clone size: many; V gene: TRBV12-3/TRBV12-4; CDR3 protein: CASSPQGLHSPLHF; CDR3 DNA: TGTGCCAGCAGCCCCCAGGGTTTGCATTCACCCCTCCACTTT
D gene: .; J gene: TRBJ1-1; clone size: .; V gene: TRBV28; CDR3 protein: CASSGPQNTEAFF; CDR3 DNA: TGTGCCAGCAGTGGACCCCAAAACACTGAAGCTTTCTTT
D gene: TRBD2; J gene: TRBJ2-3; clone size: .; V gene: TRBV7-6; CDR3 protein: CASSLRALGAGESTDTQYF; CDR3 DNA: TGTGCCAGCAGCTTACGGGCCCTTGGGGCGGGGGAGAGCACAGATACGCAGTATTTT
D gene: .; J gene: TRBJ1-5; clone size: many; V gene: TRBV20-1; CDR3 protein: CSARGAGSQPQHF; CDR3 DNA: TGCAGTGCTAGAGGGGCAGGGAGTCAGCCCCAGCATTTT
D gene: .; J gene: TRBJ2-6; clone size: few; V gene: TRBV11-1; CDR3 protein: CASSLVSWDGSLSGANVLTF; CDR3 DNA: TGTGCCAGCAGCTTAGTCAGTTGGGACGGATCCCTCTCTGGGGCCAACGTCCTGACTTTC
D gene: .; J gene: TRBJ1-1; clone size: .; V gene: TRBV6-5; CDR3 protein: CASKRTTGEAFF; CDR3 DNA: TGTGCCAGCAAGAGGACAACGGGGGAAGCTTTCTTT
D gene: .; J gene: TRBJ1-6; clone size: few; V gene: TRBV20-1; CDR3 protein: CSASTPEGGNSPLHF; CDR3 DNA: TGCAGTGCTAGTACCCCGGAAGGGGGTAATTCACCCCTCCACTTT
D gene: .; J gene: TRBJ1-1; clone size: few; V gene: TRBV20-1; CDR3 protein: CSAIGDTEAFF; CDR3 DNA: TGCAGTGCTATAGGGGACACTGAAGCTTTCTTT
D gene: .; J gene: TRBJ1-5; clone size: .; V gene: TRBV6-1; CDR3 protein: CASSEGGAGNQPQHF; CDR3 DNA: TGTGCCAGCAGTGAAGGGGGCGCGGGCAATCAGCCCCAGCATTTT
D gene: TRBD2; J gene: TRBJ2-1; clone size: few; V gene: TRBV4-1; CDR3 protein: CASSQEWLAGGGEQFF; CDR3 DNA: TGCGCCAGCAGCCAAGAATGGCTAGCGGGGGGGGGAGAGCAGTTCTTC
D gene: TRBD2; J gene: TRBJ2-5; clone size: few; V gene: TRBV20-1; CDR3 protein: CSAMGLADLGETQYF; CDR3 DNA: TGCAGTGCTATGGGGCTAGCGGACCTCGGAGAGACCCAGTACTTC
D gene: .; J gene: TRBJ2-7; clone size: many; V gene: TRBV12-3/TRBV12-4; CDR3 protein: CASSARGSDYEQYF; CDR3 DNA: TGTGCCAGCAGTGCGCGGGGCTCTGACTACGAGCAGTACTTC
D gene: .; J gene: TRBJ2-5; clone size: .; V gene: TRBV5-1; CDR3 protein: CASSVEQETQYF; CDR3 DNA: TGCGCCAGCAGCGTCGAACAAGAGACCCAGTACTTC
D gene: TRBD2; J gene: TRBJ2-3; clone size: few; V gene: TRBV6-1; CDR3 protein: CASRRLAGSIDTQYF; CDR3 DNA: TGTGCCAGCAGACGACTAGCGGGGTCTATAGATACGCAGTATTTT
D gene: TRBD2; J gene: TRBJ2-1; clone size: .; V gene: TRBV11-3; CDR3 protein: CASSLGTSGSSAYNEQFF; CDR3 DNA: TGTGCCAGCAGCTTGGGGACTAGCGGGAGTAGCGCCTACAATGAGCAGTTCTTC
D gene: .; J gene: TRBJ2-1; clone size: few; V gene: TRBV12-3/TRBV12-4; CDR3 protein: CASSLKWGDPYNEQFF; CDR3 DNA: TGTGCCAGCAGTTTAAAGTGGGGGGATCCCTACAATGAGCAGTTCTTC
D gene: .; J gene: TRBJ2-5; clone size: few; V gene: TRBV2; CDR3 protein: CASSEAIGIGQETQYF; CDR3 DNA: TGTGCCAGCAGTGAAGCGATCGGGATCGGACAAGAGACCCAGTACTTC
D gene: .; J gene: TRBJ1-2; clone size: .; V gene: TRBV10-3; CDR3 protein: CAIDPKGTGYHYGYTF; CDR3 DNA: TGTGCCATCGATCCGAAAGGGACCGGCTACCACTATGGCTACACCTTC
D gene: TRBD1; J gene: TRBJ2-5; clone size: .; V gene: TRBV10-1; CDR3 protein: CAEGTVWQETQYF; CDR3 DNA: TGCGCCGAAGGGACAGTCTGGCAAGAGACCCAGTACTTC
D gene: TRBD2; J gene: TRBJ2-5; clone size: many; V gene: TRBV7-7; CDR3 protein: CASSPKRGQETQYF; CDR3 DNA: TGTGCCAGCAGCCCCAAGCGGGGGCAAGAGACCCAGTACTTC